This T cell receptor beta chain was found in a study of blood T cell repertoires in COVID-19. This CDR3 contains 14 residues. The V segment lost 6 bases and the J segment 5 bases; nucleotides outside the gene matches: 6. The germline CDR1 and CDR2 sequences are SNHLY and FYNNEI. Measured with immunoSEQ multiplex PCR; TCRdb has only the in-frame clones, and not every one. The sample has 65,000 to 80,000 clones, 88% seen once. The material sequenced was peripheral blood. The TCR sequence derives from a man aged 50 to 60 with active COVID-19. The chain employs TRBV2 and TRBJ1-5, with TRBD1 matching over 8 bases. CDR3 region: CASSAGTGYQPQHF. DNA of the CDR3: TGTGCCAGCAGCGCCGGGACAGGATATCAGCCCCAGCATTTT.